The clone carrying this TCR beta chain has a handful of counts. Per the original data handling: From reference gene primer amplification, estimates of nucleated cell counts were derived. Generated by immunoSEQ multiplex PCR, the TCRdb table keeps only in-frame clones and is missing some. V, J and clone size reflect that table, while D and trimming were determined from the DNA. The sample consists of roughly 280,000 clones, 83% of them appearing once. These data belong to a study of blood T cell repertoires in COVID-19. Source material: peripheral blood. The origin of this receptor is a man aged 60-69 years who had recovered from COVID-19.

The CDR3 sequence is CASSFQGNNQPQHF. CDR3 bases: TGTGCCAGCAGTTTCCAGGGGAACAATCAGCCCCAGCATTTT. The chain links TRBV27 to TRBJ1-5; a possible D gene is TRBD1 (6 bases). The germline V and J ends were trimmed by 3 bases and 3 bases, with 9 bases remaining between them. Germline lookup yields CDR1 MNHEY and CDR2 SMNVEV (reference sequence). CDR3 length equals 14 residues.